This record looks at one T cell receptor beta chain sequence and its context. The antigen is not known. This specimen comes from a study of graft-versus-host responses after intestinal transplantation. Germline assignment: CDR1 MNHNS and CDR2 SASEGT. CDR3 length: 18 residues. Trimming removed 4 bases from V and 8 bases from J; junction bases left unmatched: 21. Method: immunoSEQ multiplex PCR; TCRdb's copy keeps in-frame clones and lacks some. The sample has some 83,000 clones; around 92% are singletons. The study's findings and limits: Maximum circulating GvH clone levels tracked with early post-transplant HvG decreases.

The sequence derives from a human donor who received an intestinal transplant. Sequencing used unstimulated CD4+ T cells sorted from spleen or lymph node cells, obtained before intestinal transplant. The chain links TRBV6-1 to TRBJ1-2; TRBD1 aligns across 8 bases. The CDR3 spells CASSATGVTGVGGGGYTF. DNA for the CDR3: TGTGCCAGCAGTGCAACGGGGGTGACAGGGGTCGGAGGTGGGGGCTACACCTTC.